This T cell receptor beta chain comes out of a study of CD4 T cell repertoires in COVID-19. These memory T cells were uncultured and sequenced directly after ex vivo isolation. Data came from immunoSEQ multiplex PCR; TCRdb stores just in-frame clones and leaves some out. The table records approximately 22,000 clones, around nine tenths of them present only once. The V end was cut by 4 bases, the J end by 5 bases, with 11 bases between. The CDR3 spans 13 residues. The germline gives CDR1 SGHVS, CDR2 FNYEAQ. V usage is TRBV7-6 and J usage is TRBJ1-1; TRBD1 might be the D (6 bases). Here the sequenced sample was central memory CD4+ T cells from blood, taken before the COVID-19 pandemic. The receptor was isolated from a human donor who had COVID-19. DNA of the CDR3: TGTGCCAGCAGCTCGGACAGAAAAACTGAAGCTTTCTTT. As protein: CASSSDRKTEAFF.